These T cell receptor beta chains were read from a single sample in a study of blood T cell repertoires in COVID-19. Repertoires were generated with immunoSEQ multiplex PCR, while TCRdb's copy carries only in-frame clones and drops some. The profile shows more than 85,000 clones, over 70% of them singletons. Sequenced material: peripheral blood. Receptors originate from a man aged 80 or over with active or convalescent COVID-19. The CDR3 runs from the conserved cysteine through the conserved F or W. D genes are given only for firm matches. Where a row states a size, it is once, few, many or the class of an expanded clone; other rows omit it.

>NA|TRBV2|NA|TRBJ2-7
CASRRESSYEQYF
TGTGCCAGCAGGAGGGAGAGCTCCTACGAGCAGTACTTC
>NA|TRBV11-2|TRBD2|TRBJ2-5
CASSLDLAGTETQYF
TGTGCCAGCAGCTTAGACCTAGCGGGGACAGAGACCCAGTACTTC
>NA|TRBV6-1|NA|TRBJ2-5
CASSELQGSGSETQYF
TGTGCCAGCAGTGAACTGCAGGGGTCAGGGAGTGAGACCCAGTACTTC
>once|TRBV5-8|TRBD1|TRBJ2-7
CASSLAAGTGDYEQYF
TGTGCCAGCAGCTTGGCAGCCGGGACAGGGGATTACGAGCAGTACTTC
>NA|TRBV20-1|NA|TRBJ2-3
CSASQARDTQYF
TGCAGTGCTAGTCAGGCCCGAGATACGCAGTATTTT
>NA|TRBV15|NA|TRBJ2-7
CATSRQGPTNEQYF
TGTGCCACCAGCAGACAGGGGCCCACAAACGAGCAGTACTTC
>NA|TRBV25-1|TRBD1|TRBJ2-1
CASTLPGQGNEQFF
TGTGCCAGCACCCTTCCGGGACAGGGCAATGAGCAGTTCTTC
>NA|TRBV19|NA|TRBJ2-2
CASSIGETANTGELFF
TGTGCCAGTAGTATAGGGGAGACGGCGAACACCGGGGAGCTGTTTTTT
>NA|TRBV19|NA|TRBJ2-5
CASSAFGRAFQETQYF
TGTGCCAGTAGTGCTTTCGGGAGAGCCTTCCAAGAGACCCAGTACTTC
>NA|TRBV3-1/TRBV3-2|NA|TRBJ1-6
CASSQARLSHSPLHF
TGTGCCAGCAGCCAAGCGAGACTTTCCCATTCACCCCTCCACTTT
>NA|TRBV30|NA|TRBJ2-7
CAWNSQRGSYEQYF
TGTGCCTGGAATTCCCAGCGTGGGTCCTACGAGCAGTACTTC
>NA|TRBV18|NA|TRBJ2-2
CASSPPTGNTGELFF
TGTGCCAGCTCACCCCCGACAGGGAACACCGGGGAGCTGTTTTTT
>few|TRBV5-1|NA|TRBJ2-2
CASLLNAGDGELFF
TGCGCCAGCCTCCTAAACGCAGGGGACGGGGAGCTGTTTTTT
>NA|TRBV11-2|NA|TRBJ2-1
CASSPPGIDEQFF
TGTGCCAGCAGCCCCCCCGGTATAGATGAGCAGTTCTTC
>NA|TRBV3-1/TRBV3-2|NA|TRBJ1-2
CASSRGPRDYGYTF
TGTGCCAGCAGCCGAGGCCCCAGAGATTATGGCTACACCTTC
>NA|TRBV29-1|NA|TRBJ2-7
CSVEGQGSNYEQYF
TGCAGCGTTGAGGGGCAGGGCTCGAACTACGAGCAGTACTTC
>NA|TRBV15|TRBD2|TRBJ2-1
CATSIPSGGRGEQFF
TGTGCCACCAGTATTCCTAGCGGGGGGCGTGGTGAGCAGTTCTTC
>NA|TRBV28|TRBD1|TRBJ1-4
CASSLSKTGGNEKLFF
TGTGCCAGCAGTTTATCCAAAACAGGGGGTAATGAAAAACTGTTTTTT
>NA|TRBV27|NA|TRBJ1-6
CATRPPGQSSPLHF
TGTGCCACCCGCCCCCCGGGACAATCTTCACCCCTCCACTTT
>few|TRBV20-1|TRBD1|TRBJ1-4
CSASDPGQKDEKLFF
TGCAGTGCTAGTGACCCGGGACAGAAAGATGAAAAACTGTTTTTT